Each of the 27 T cell receptor beta chains below was sequenced from the same sample in a study of neurological immune-mediated disorders. MiXCR, run by TCRdb on the 5' RACE reads, gives a single entry per CDR3 protein. Of tens of thousands of distinct CDR3 sequences in the sample, roughly 2% were seen once. Specimen: PBMCs. The source is a woman aged 35 to 49 with multiple sclerosis.

The rearrangement uses TRBV5-1 and TRBJ1-3, with D possibly being TRBD1 (5 bases). The CDR3 runs to 17 residues. In germline, CDR1 is SGHRS, CDR2 YFSETQ. V was cut by 1 base and J by 2 bases, with 16 bases left in between. This CDR3 reads CASSLNRQGGAGNTIYF. The DNA for the CDR3 is TGCGCCAGCAGCTTGAATCGCCAGGGAGGGGCTGGAAACACCATATATTTT.

V usage is TRBV4-1 and J usage is TRBJ1-2, with a weak D call TRBD1 (5 bases). Between the trimmed V and J ends, which lost 3 bases and 2 bases, there was a span of 16 bases. Per germline, CDR1 MGHRA and CDR2 YSYEKL. The CDR3 spans 16 residues. The CDR3 coding sequence is TGCGCCAGCAGCCAGCCCAGGGAGAGCGCAAACTATGGCTACACCTTC. This gives the protein CASSQPRESANYGYTF.

This clonotype was counted many times. The chain is built from TRBV5-1 and TRBJ2-7; D is possibly TRBD1 (6 bases). The ends were cut back, 2 bases at V and 4 bases at J, with 10 bases in the middle. Germline V gene sequence: CDR1 SGHRS, CDR2 YFSETQ. The CDR3 is made up of 13 amino acids. The CDR3, as DNA: TGCGCCAGCAGCTTTTCAGGGGAGTACGAGCAGTACTTC. Amino acids: CASSFSGEYEQYF. The full variable domain, in which reference TRBV5-1 and TRBJ2-7 provide the parts outside the CDR3, is KAGVTQTPRYLIKTRGQQVTLSCSPISGHRSVSWYQQTPGQGLQFLFEYFSETQRNKGNFPGRFSGRQFSNSRSEMNVSTLELGDSALYLCASSFSGEYEQYFGPGTRLTVT.

This clonotype was seen ten or more times. The chain carries TRBV12-3 or TRBV12-4 and TRBJ2-7; D unclear. With 6 bases removed from V and 0 bases from J, the gap between germline ends came to 15 bases. This CDR3 has 15 residues. The CDR3 DNA is TGTGCCAGCAGCCCCGGCCGTCGTTACTCCTACGAGCAGTACTTC. This gives the protein CASSPGRRYSYEQYF.

This clonotype occurred many times. The CDR3 reads CASSLGAGDGNTIYF. For the CDR3, the DNA is TGCGCCAGCAGCTTGGGTGCAGGGGATGGAAACACCATATATTTT. The genes are TRBV5-1 and TRBJ1-3; a possible D gene is TRBD1 (6 bases). The CDR3 is 15 residues long. The germline V gene has CDR1 SGHRS and CDR2 YFSETQ. V was shortened by 0 bases and J by 3 bases, with 10 bases between the two germline ends.

This clonotype was recorded at least ten times. V is TRBV9 and J is TRBJ2-1; the D is unclear. The V gene lost 1 base and the J gene lost 2 bases, with 10 bases spanning the gap. Germline assignment: CDR1 SGDLS and CDR2 YYNGEE. The CDR3 covers 15 residues. The CDR3 reads CASSVSLVAYNEQFF. In DNA form, the CDR3 reads TGTGCCAGCAGCGTAAGTCTAGTAGCCTACAATGAGCAGTTCTTC.

The table lists this clonotype with many counts. The chain carries TRBV29-1 and TRBJ2-2; 7 bases are a match to TRBD1. Trimming removed 6 bases from V and 7 bases from J; junction bases left unmatched: 14. Per the germline V gene, CDR1 is SQVTM and CDR2 is ANQGSEA. The CDR3 consists of 15 residues. This CDR3 reads CSVLGGPEEVGELFF. The CDR3 nucleotides are TGCAGCGTCCTAGGGGGCCCAGAGGAAGTCGGGGAGCTGTTTTTT.

In this sample, this clonotype turned up many times. The chain couples TRBV5-5 to TRBJ1-1, with D unresolved. The CDR3 is 13 residues long. V lost 4 bases, J lost 1 base, and 8 bases lay in between. Germline V gene data show CDR1 as SGHKS and CDR2 as YYEKEE (reference sequence). The CDR3 DNA reads as TGTGCCAGCAGCGCGAGAGGGAACACTGAAGCTTTCTTT. This encodes CASSARGNTEAFF.

This clonotype was found many times. This rearrangement joins TRBV4-1 to TRBJ2-3; D unclear. The germline V gene has CDR1 MGHRA and CDR2 YSYEKL. The germline V and J ends were trimmed by 1 base and 1 base, with 6 bases remaining between them. CDR3 length equals 14 residues. The CDR3: CASSQVTGTDTQYF. CDR3 DNA sequence: TGCGCCAGCAGCCAAGTCACCGGCACAGATACGCAGTATTTT.

This clonotype was counted ten times or more. The chain employs TRBV5-1 and TRBJ1-1; no firm D call. The CDR3 is made up of 13 amino acids. Germline CDR1 and CDR2: SGHRS and YFSETQ. V lost 4 bases and J lost 4, with 11 bases in between. CDR3 coding DNA: TGCGCCAGCAGCCTCCCGCGGGGCACTGAAGCTTTCTTT. As protein: CASSLPRGTEAFF.

Many counts were recorded for this clonotype. This rearrangement joins TRBV10-3 to TRBJ2-7; 8 bases are shared with TRBD1. The V and J ends lost 6 bases and 3 bases, in that order; junction bases with no gene match: 7. The germline V gene encodes CDR1 ENHRY and CDR2 SYGVKD. The CDR3 covers 14 residues. This chain's CDR3 is CAIRNTGGIYEQYF. CDR3 sequence (DNA): TGTGCCATCAGAAATACAGGGGGAATCTACGAGCAGTACTTC.

This clonotype was recorded many times. The chain recombines TRBV5-1 with TRBJ1-2; 7 bases are shared with TRBD1. V lost 3 bases, J lost 5 bases, and 10 bases stayed unmatched. The CDR3 is made up of 15 amino acids. Germline values: CDR1 SGHRS, CDR2 YFSETQ. CDR3: CASSSSDRPLYGYTF. CDR3 coding DNA: TGCGCCAGCAGCTCTTCGGACAGGCCTCTTTATGGCTACACCTTC.

There are many counts of this clonotype. This chain joins TRBV20-1 and TRBJ1-1; TRBD1 agrees at 9 bases. Unmatched junction bases numbered 2, after V lost 5 bases and J lost 1 base. The CDR3 sequence is 13 residues long. Germline CDR1 and CDR2: DFQATT and SNEGSKA (reference sequence). CDR3 coding DNA: TGCAGTGCTGACAGGGGGGAGAACACTGAAGCTTTCTTT. The encoded protein is CSADRGENTEAFF.

This clonotype was detected ten times or more. This rearrangement joins TRBV5-1 to TRBJ2-7, with no clear D. The length of the CDR3 is 16 residues. CDR1 is SGHRS, CDR2 YFSETQ, per germline. Between the trimmed V and J ends, which lost 0 bases and 2 bases, there was a span of 15 bases. The DNA for the CDR3 is TGCGCCAGCAGCTTGGGGGCTCAGGTTCTTACCTACGAGCAGTACTTC. The encoded protein is CASSLGAQVLTYEQYF. The variable domain in full, with the rest retrieved from reference TRBV5-1 and TRBJ2-7, is KAGVTQTPRYLIKTRGQQVTLSCSPISGHRSVSWYQQTPGQGLQFLFEYFSETQRNKGNFPGRFSGRQFSNSRSEMNVSTLELGDSALYLCASSLGAQVLTYEQYFGPGTRLTVT.

This clonotype was observed at least ten times. This chain connects TRBV5-1 to TRBJ2-1; 9 positions match TRBD1. Germline V gene lookup returns CDR1 SGHRS and CDR2 YFSETQ. V shed 4 bases and J 4 bases; nucleotides not matched to a gene: 6. CDR3 length: 15 residues. The DNA for the CDR3 is TGCGCCAGCAGCCTGGACGGGACAGGGTACAATGAGCAGTTCTTC. Residues: CASSLDGTGYNEQFF.

This clonotype was seen a few times. The J gene is TRBJ1-1, the V gene TRBV6-5; 7 bases align to TRBD1. V shed 5 bases, J shed 3 bases, and the junction held 9 bases outside the gene matches. Germline V gene data show CDR1 as MNHEY and CDR2 as SVGAGI. The CDR3 length is 15 residues. CDR3 nucleotides: TGTGCCAGCAGTCCTTCCAGGGGGAGGGACACTGAAGCTTTCTTT. It encodes CASSPSRGRDTEAFF.

This clonotype came up many times. This rearrangement joins TRBV12-3 or TRBV12-4 to TRBJ2-1, with TRBD1 matching over 7 bases. V shed 6 bases, J shed 6 bases, and the junction held 2 bases outside the gene matches. The CDR3 length is 12 residues. This CDR3 reads CASRGQLNEQFF. The CDR3 nucleotides are TGTGCCAGCAGGGGACAGCTCAATGAGCAGTTCTTC.

This clonotype was observed many times. The chain carries TRBV5-1 and TRBJ2-1, with 8 bases matching TRBD2. Germline loops: CDR1 SGHRS, CDR2 YFSETQ. The J segment lost 6 bases and the V segment lost 3 bases, leaving 11 bases of the junction unmatched. The CDR3 length is 16 residues. The CDR3 is CASSSPGTRRSNEQFF. As DNA, the CDR3 is TGCGCCAGCAGCTCCCCCGGGACTAGGCGGTCCAATGAGCAGTTCTTC. Full variable domain (remainder filled in from reference TRBV5-1 and TRBJ2-1): KAGVTQTPRYLIKTRGQQVTLSCSPISGHRSVSWYQQTPGQGLQFLFEYFSETQRNKGNFPGRFSGRQFSNSRSEMNVSTLELGDSALYLCASSSPGTRRSNEQFFGPGTRLTVL.

This clonotype was observed at least ten times. J is TRBJ1-5 and V is TRBV4-1; 8 bases are a match to TRBD1. CDR3 length: 16 residues. CDR1 is MGHRA and CDR2 is YSYEKL in the germline V gene. With V trimmed by 7 bases and J by 7 bases, 15 bases remained unmatched. The DNA for the CDR3 is TGCGCCAGCAACAGACCAATTAGGACAGGGCTACAGCCCCAGCATTTT. This translates into CASNRPIRTGLQPQHF.

This clonotype was seen many times. This rearrangement joins TRBV20-1 to TRBJ1-2, with D possibly TRBD1 on 6 matching bases. CDR3 size: 14 residues. Germline values: CDR1 DFQATT, CDR2 SNEGSKA (reference sequence). The germline V and J ends were trimmed by 0 bases and 5 bases, with 13 bases remaining between them. The CDR3 here is CSARDSRGVYGYTF. The CDR3 DNA sequence: TGCAGTGCTAGAGATTCCAGGGGTGTTTATGGCTACACCTTC.

At least ten counts were recorded for this clonotype. This sequence joins TRBV20-1 and TRBJ2-1; TRBD2 aligns across 11 bases. There are 15 residues in the CDR3. Germline loops: CDR1 DFQATT, CDR2 SNEGSKA (reference sequence). The J segment lost 7 bases and the V segment lost 0 bases, leaving 5 bases of the junction unmatched. Written as DNA, the CDR3 is TGCAGTGCTAGAGAACTAGCGGGGGAGGCGAATGAGCAGTTCTTC. Translated: CSARELAGEANEQFF.

This clonotype was found many times. This chain joins TRBV5-1 and TRBJ2-5; maybe TRBD1 (5 bases). Between the trimmed V and J ends, which lost 2 bases and 3 bases, there was a span of 11 bases. This CDR3 has 14 amino acids. In germline, CDR1 is SGHRS, CDR2 YFSETQ. The CDR3 bases are TGCGCCAGCAGCTTAAGACAGCCTAAAGAGACCCAGTACTTC. It is translated as CASSLRQPKETQYF.

This clonotype occurred many times. V usage is TRBV12-3 or TRBV12-4 and J usage is TRBJ2-1; D is perhaps TRBD2 (6 bases). V was clipped by 6 bases and J by 3 bases, with 15 bases between them. CDR3 length: 15 residues. DNA of the CDR3: TGTGCCAGCAGGCCCGGGAGACGATACTACAATGAGCAGTTCTTC. Translating gives CASRPGRRYYNEQFF.

This clonotype was counted many times. This rearrangement joins TRBV5-1 to TRBJ2-1; D is unclear. CDR3 length: 11 amino acids. Germline-derived CDR1 and CDR2 are SGHRS and YFSETQ. V gave up 3 bases and J gave up 5 bases, with 3 bases separating them. The CDR3 DNA sequence: TGCGCCAGCAGCTCAAACAATGAGCAGTTCTTC. It translates to CASSSNNEQFF.

Worth noting for this clonotype: This may be a read error: a much more frequent sequence differs by one nucleotide. A read error is likely, as this CDR3 ends without the conserved phenylalanine or tryptophan. V gene TRBV5-1 combines with J gene TRBJ2-7; 7 bases fit TRBD1. Germline CDR1 is SGHRS and CDR2 is YFSETQ. The V gene end was trimmed by 2 bases and the J gene end by 3 bases; junction bases not matched to a gene: 5. The CDR3 extends over 14 amino acids. The CDR3 protein is CASSFSGTDYEQYL. DNA for the CDR3: TGCGCCAGCAGCTTCTCCGGGACAGACTACGAGCAGTACCTC.

This clonotype has at least ten counts. This sequence joins TRBV24-1 and TRBJ2-1; TRBD2 agrees at 7 bases. The length of the CDR3 is 16 residues. J lost 8 bases, V lost 2 bases, and 11 bases had no gene match. Germline assignment: CDR1 KGHDR and CDR2 SFDVKD. The CDR3 coding sequence is TGTGCCACCAGTGATTGGGACGGGTCTGGGAGGGATGAGCAGTTCTTC. Translated, it gives CATSDWDGSGRDEQFF.

This clonotype was recorded many times. The rearrangement joins TRBV20-1 to TRBJ1-6; 8 bases are a match to TRBD1. CDR3 length: 14 amino acids. The J segment lost 8 bases and the V segment lost 0 bases, leaving 3 bases of the junction unmatched. Per germline, CDR1 DFQATT and CDR2 SNEGSKA (reference sequence). The CDR3 loop is CSARDRTGYSPLHF. The CDR3 DNA reads TGCAGTGCTAGAGATCGGACAGGGTATTCACCCCTCCACTTT.